This T cell receptor beta chain was recovered during a study of blood T cell repertoires in COVID-19. Study-wide background: Nucleic acid was either cDNA or gDNA, and it came from T cells, B-cell-depleted T cells, or PBMCs.

CDR1 is SGHRS and CDR2 is YFSETQ in the germline V gene. The CDR3 runs to 15 residues. V was clipped by 4 bases and J by 3 bases; unmatched bases: 5. Original handling: Nucleated cell counts were estimated from reference gene primer amplification. Assay used: immunoSEQ multiplex PCR; TCRdb lists only in-frame clones, some missing. V and J calls and clone size come straight from that table; D and trimming were deduced from the DNA. The repertoire holds about 73,000 clones, with 80% to 85% as singletons. Input material: peripheral blood. The receptor comes from a human donor in a cohort sampled during active COVID-19. The chain uses TRBV5-1 and TRBJ1-2; 11 positions match TRBD1. CDR3 sequence: CASSPGQGAYYGYTF. The CDR3 DNA reads as TGCGCCAGCAGCCCCGGACAGGGGGCTTACTATGGCTACACCTTC. The whole variable domain, remainder taken from reference TRBV5-1 and TRBJ1-2, is KAGVTQTPRYLIKTRGQQVTLSCSPISGHRSVSWYQQTPGQGLQFLFEYFSETQRNKGNFPGRFSGRQFSNSRSEMNVSTLELGDSALYLCASSPGQGAYYGYTFGSGTRLTVV.